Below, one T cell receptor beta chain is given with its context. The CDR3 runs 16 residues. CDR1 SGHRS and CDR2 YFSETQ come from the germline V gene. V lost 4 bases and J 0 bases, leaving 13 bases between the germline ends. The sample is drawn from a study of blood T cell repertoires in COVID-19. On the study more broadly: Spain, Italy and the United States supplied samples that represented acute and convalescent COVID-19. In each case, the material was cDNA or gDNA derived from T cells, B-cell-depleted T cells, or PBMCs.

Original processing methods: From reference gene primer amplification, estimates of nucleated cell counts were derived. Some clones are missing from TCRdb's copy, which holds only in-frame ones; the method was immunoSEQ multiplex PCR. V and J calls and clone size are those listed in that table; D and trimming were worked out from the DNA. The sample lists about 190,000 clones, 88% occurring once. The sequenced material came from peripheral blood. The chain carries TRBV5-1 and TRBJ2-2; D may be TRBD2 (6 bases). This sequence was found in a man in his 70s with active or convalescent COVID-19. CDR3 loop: CASSLGRTTNTGELFF. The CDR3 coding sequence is TGCGCCAGCAGCCTGGGCAGGACTACGAACACCGGGGAGCTGTTTTTT.